Each of the 15 T cell receptor beta chains below was sequenced from the same sample in a study of blood T cell repertoires in COVID-19. Sequencing used immunoSEQ multiplex PCR; TCRdb keeps in-frame clones, though not all of them. This table holds roughly 100,000 clones, 70% to 90% found once. Sequences were obtained from peripheral blood. The receptors originated from a man between 45 and 60 years old with active COVID-19.

This chain links TRBV6-2 or TRBV6-3 with TRBJ1-6; 9 bases agree with TRBD1. Germline V lookup: CDR1 MNHEY, CDR2 SVGEGT. This CDR3 region has 15 residues. V trimming: 5 bases; J trimming: 7 bases; junction bases outside the gene matches: 6. CDR3 DNA: TGTGCCAGCAGTGCCGGACAGGGGAAGAATTCACCCCTCCACTTT. This sequence encodes CASSAGQGKNSPLHF.

The chain combines TRBV6-5 with TRBJ1-5; D may be TRBD1 (5 bases). The CDR3 totals 14 residues. Germline CDR1 MNHEY, CDR2 SVGAGI. Trimming shortened V by 5 bases and J by 1 base, and 9 bases separated the two germline ends. The CDR3 region is CASSPPGSNQPQHF. In DNA, the CDR3 is TGTGCCAGCAGTCCCCCAGGGAGCAATCAGCCCCAGCATTTT.

The genes are TRBV5-6 and TRBJ2-5, with D tentatively TRBD1 (6 bases). V lost 0 bases, J lost 4 bases, and 13 bases lay in between. Germline V gene data show CDR1 as SGHDT and CDR2 as YYEEEE. This CDR3 spans 15 amino acids. CDR3 DNA: TGTGCCAGCAGCTTGGTTCAAAACAGGGCAGAGACCCAGTACTTC. Amino acids: CASSLVQNRAETQYF.

This chain links TRBV2 with TRBJ1-4, with a possible D match to TRBD1 (5 bases). Germline V gene data show CDR1 as SNHLY and CDR2 as FYNNEI. The CDR3 loop spans 19 amino acids. Trimming removed 6 bases at V and 4 bases at J, with 27 bases between. DNA for the CDR3: TGTGCCAGCAGGGGACGGACGGGAACCTGGGAGCGGGGTAATGAAAAACTGTTTTTT. Translated, it gives CASRGRTGTWERGNEKLFF.

This sequence joins TRBV15 and TRBJ1-5, with 9 bases that match TRBD1. CDR3 size: 14 residues. The V gene's germline CDR1 is LNHNV and CDR2 YYDKDF (reference sequence). Germline trimming cut 3 bases from V and 6 bases from J; bases unmatched to any gene: 3. The CDR3 DNA reads TGTGCCACCAGCAGGGGACAGGGAGCTCAGCCCCAGCATTTT. It yields the protein CATSRGQGAQPQHF.

In its sample, this clone is large. This chain connects TRBV2 to TRBJ1-4, with D tentatively TRBD1 (6 bases). Germline-derived CDR1 and CDR2 are SNHLY and FYNNEI. Trimming took off 3 bases at V and 3 bases at J, with 11 bases between the two ends. The CDR3 runs 15 residues. The DNA of the CDR3 is TGTGCCAGCAGTGAGGGGGACACCCCTAATGAAAAACTGTTTTTT. The encoded protein is CASSEGDTPNEKLFF.

This chain links TRBV5-4 with TRBJ2-3; no clear D. There are 14 residues in the CDR3. Germline V gives CDR1 SGHNT, CDR2 YYREEE (reference sequence). V was pared by 0 bases and J by 4 bases, with 9 bases between. The CDR3: CASSLEKAADTQYF. CDR3 bases: TGTGCCAGCAGCTTGGAAAAGGCGGCAGATACGCAGTATTTT.

The chain carries TRBV6-6 and TRBJ2-5, with 11 bases matching TRBD2. V shed 5 bases, J shed 1 base, and the junction held 6 bases outside the gene matches. The CDR3 totals 16 residues. Germline CDR1 MNHNY, CDR2 SVGAGI (reference sequence). The CDR3 bases are TGTGCCAGCAGTCCCAGACTAGCGGGGTCCCAAGAGACCCAGTACTTC. This gives the protein CASSPRLAGSQETQYF.

The chain employs TRBV5-1 and TRBJ1-2; 8 bases line up with TRBD1. The germline V gene encodes CDR1 SGHRS and CDR2 YFSETQ. V dropped 2 bases and J dropped 1; count of bases not matched to a gene: 4. The CDR3 is made up of 15 amino acids. The CDR3 nucleotides read TGCGCCAGCAGCTTCAGCAGGGGGCGTAACTATGGCTACACCTTC. This codes for CASSFSRGRNYGYTF.

V gene TRBV16 combines with J gene TRBJ2-7, with a weak D call TRBD1 (6 bases). V gave up 2 bases and J gave up 3 bases, with 8 bases separating them. This CDR3 spans 13 amino acids. The germline CDR1 and CDR2 sequences are KGHSY and FQNENV. The CDR3 is CASSQDRFYEQYF. The DNA of the CDR3 is TGTGCCAGCAGCCAAGACAGGTTCTACGAGCAGTACTTC.

This chain uses TRBV19 with TRBJ1-6; no definite D call. The germline V gene encodes CDR1 LNHDA and CDR2 SQIVND (reference sequence). Trimming left V 3 bases short and J 5 bases short, with 8 bases between. This CDR3 is 14 amino acids long. The CDR3, as DNA: TGTGCCAGTAGTATCGGGTGGGATAATTCACCCCTCCACTTT. Its translation is CASSIGWDNSPLHF.

This sequence joins TRBV29-1 and TRBJ2-1; TRBD2 aligns across 9 bases. Germline lookup yields CDR1 SQVTM and CDR2 ANQGSEA. The junction had 14 bases not matched to a gene; V was cut back by 7 bases and J by 7 bases. This CDR3 has 15 residues. The CDR3 DNA is TGCAGCGCCCCGGCGGGGGGGCTTATATGGAATGAGCAGTTCTTC. Amino acids: CSAPAGGLIWNEQFF.

V gene TRBV2 combines with J gene TRBJ1-5; TRBD1 matches at 7 bases. The CDR3 length is 15 residues. Losses at the gene ends were 6 bases for V and 3 bases for J; bases not matched to a gene: 8. The germline CDR1 and CDR2 sequences are SNHLY and FYNNEI. CDR3 nucleotide sequence: TGTGCCAGCAGCGAGGACAGGAAGGACAATCAGCCCCAGCATTTT. This codes for CASSEDRKDNQPQHF.

The rearrangement joins TRBV7-6 to TRBJ2-1; TRBD2 aligns across 8 bases. The CDR3 contains 15 residues. V lost 0 bases, J lost 3 bases, and 1 base stayed unmatched. Germline CDR1 and CDR2: SGHVS and FNYEAQ. The CDR3 sequence is CASSLAAGGYNEQFF. CDR3 nucleotide sequence: TGTGCCAGCAGCTTAGCGGCGGGGGGCTACAATGAGCAGTTCTTC.

V usage is TRBV11-2 and J usage is TRBJ2-1; TRBD2 agrees at 9 bases. The V and J ends lost 3 bases and 3 bases, in that order; junction bases with no gene match: 6. The CDR3 is 16 amino acids. From germline, CDR1 is SGHAT and CDR2 FQNNGV. The chain's CDR3 is CASSLGLLAGYNEQFF. In nucleotides, the CDR3 is TGTGCCAGCAGCTTGGGGCTACTAGCGGGCTACAATGAGCAGTTCTTC.